The clone carrying this TCR beta chain has only a few counts. Antigen unknown. The data stem from a study of identical twins. Template switching introduced a universal primer site, and the cDNA bore unique molecular identifiers. TCRdb fed the 5' RACE reads into MiXCR, producing one record per CDR3 protein. The table includes 450,000 or so distinct CDR3 sequences, approximately 15% detected once. Study-wide results and caveats: Invariant MAIT and iNKT cells are populations that could partly confound zero-insertion analyses. These conclusions were based on statistical analysis (cross-sectional, not following the same donors).

These sequences were also reported in another study, on yellow fever vaccine responses in identical twins.

The sequencing sample was made of CD4+ T cells sorted from blood. The clonotype was recovered from a woman between 18 and 29 years old in good health.

This CDR3 is CSVTGTDFRGTDTQYF. As DNA, the CDR3 is TGCAGCGTTACCGGGACGGACTTTAGGGGGACAGATACGCAGTATTTT. V and J are TRBV29-1 and TRBJ2-3, with a tentative D call TRBD1 (6 bases). The CDR3 contains 16 residues. Trimming shortened V by 5 bases and J by 3 bases, and 21 bases separated the two germline ends. The V gene's germline CDR1 is SQVTM and CDR2 ANQGSEA.